The 6 T cell receptor beta chains below come from one sample, sequenced in a study of T cell repertoires in cytomegalovirus infection. These receptors' antigens are unknown. TCRdb itself ran the reads through MiXCR, one entry per CDR3 protein. Of about a million distinct CDR3 sequences listed, approximately 31% are singletons. The sequencing here drew on cultured CD8+ T cells from PBMCs, taken from culture after CMV antigen stimulation. These TCRs come from a human donor in good health (CMV status not recorded). Some clones in this sample may be carry-over from other donors' samples.

The sample holds many counts of this clonotype. This rearrangement joins TRBV7-8 to TRBJ2-5; 7 bases line up with TRBD1. This CDR3 has 15 residues. Trimming at V came to 4 bases and at J to 1 base, leaving 6 bases not matched to a gene. Germline assignment: CDR1 SGHVS and CDR2 FQNEAQ. CDR3 loop: CASSSLTGSQETQYF. The CDR3, as DNA: TGTGCCAGCAGCTCCTTGACAGGGTCCCAAGAGACCCAGTACTTC. The whole variable domain, filled in from reference TRBV7-8 and TRBJ2-5, reads GAGVSQSPRYKVAKRGQDVALRCDPISGHVSLFWYQQALGQGPEFLTYFQNEAQLDKSGLPSDRFFAERPEGSVSTLKIQRTQQEDSAVYLCASSSLTGSQETQYFGPGTRLLVL.

The chain carries TRBV19 and TRBJ1-1, with TRBD1 matching 7 bases. After removal of 3 bases from V and 6 bases from J, the junction contained 7 bases not matched to a gene. This CDR3 comprises 14 residues. Germline CDR1 reads LNHDA; CDR2 reads SQIVND (reference sequence). The CDR3 DNA is TGTGCCAGTAGTATTGGGACAGTATCGGCTGAAGCTTTCTTT. Encoded protein: CASSIGTVSAEAFF.

The chain has TRBV12-3 or TRBV12-4 and TRBJ1-2, with 7 positions matching TRBD1. V lost 5 bases, J lost 5 bases, and 8 bases stayed unmatched. CDR3 length: 14 residues. The CDR3 protein is CASSPGQVSYGYTF. DNA for the CDR3: TGTGCCAGCAGTCCTGGACAGGTGTCTTATGGCTACACCTTC.

This clonotype was observed a few times. The chain is built from TRBV27 and TRBJ1-5; D is ambiguous. The CDR3 runs to 13 residues. Germline values: CDR1 MNHEY, CDR2 SMNVEV (reference sequence). V lost 3 bases, J lost 6 bases, and 9 bases lay in between. For the CDR3, the DNA is TGTGCCAGCAGTTTTGGGATCTCTCAGCCCCAGCATTTT. Residues: CASSFGISQPQHF.

The J gene is TRBJ2-4, the V gene TRBV5-4; tentative D call: TRBD1 (6 bases). Deletions cut 2 bases from V and 0 bases from J, with 12 bases between. Germline V lookup: CDR1 SGHNT, CDR2 YYREEE (reference sequence). The CDR3 length is 16 residues. The CDR3 spells CASSFTQGVAKNIQYF. The CDR3 region has the DNA TGTGCCAGCAGCTTCACACAGGGTGTAGCCAAAAACATTCAGTACTTC.

The V and J genes are TRBV27 and TRBJ1-2, with unresolved D. Germline assignment: CDR1 MNHEY and CDR2 SMNVEV (reference sequence). The V end was cut by 5 bases, the J end by 6 bases, with 13 bases between. This CDR3 contains 13 residues. CDR3 residues: CASSLHIKDGYTF. Written as DNA, the CDR3 is TGTGCCAGCAGTCTTCACATAAAAGATGGCTACACCTTC.